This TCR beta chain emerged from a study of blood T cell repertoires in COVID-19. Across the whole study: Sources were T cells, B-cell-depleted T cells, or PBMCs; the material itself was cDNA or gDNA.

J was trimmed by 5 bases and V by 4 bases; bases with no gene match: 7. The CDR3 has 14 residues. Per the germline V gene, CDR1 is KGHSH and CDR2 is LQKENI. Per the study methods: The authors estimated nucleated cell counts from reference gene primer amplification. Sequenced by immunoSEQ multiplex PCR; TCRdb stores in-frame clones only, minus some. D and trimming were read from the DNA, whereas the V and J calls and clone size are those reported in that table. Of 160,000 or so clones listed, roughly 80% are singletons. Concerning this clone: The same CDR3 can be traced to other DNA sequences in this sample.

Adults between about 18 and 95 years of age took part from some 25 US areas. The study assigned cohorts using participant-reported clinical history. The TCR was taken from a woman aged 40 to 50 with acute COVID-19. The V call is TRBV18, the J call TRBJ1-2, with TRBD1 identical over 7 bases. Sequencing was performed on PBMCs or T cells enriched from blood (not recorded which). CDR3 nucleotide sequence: TGTGCCAGCTCACTCGACAGGGCACTATATGGCTACACCTTC. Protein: CASSLDRALYGYTF.